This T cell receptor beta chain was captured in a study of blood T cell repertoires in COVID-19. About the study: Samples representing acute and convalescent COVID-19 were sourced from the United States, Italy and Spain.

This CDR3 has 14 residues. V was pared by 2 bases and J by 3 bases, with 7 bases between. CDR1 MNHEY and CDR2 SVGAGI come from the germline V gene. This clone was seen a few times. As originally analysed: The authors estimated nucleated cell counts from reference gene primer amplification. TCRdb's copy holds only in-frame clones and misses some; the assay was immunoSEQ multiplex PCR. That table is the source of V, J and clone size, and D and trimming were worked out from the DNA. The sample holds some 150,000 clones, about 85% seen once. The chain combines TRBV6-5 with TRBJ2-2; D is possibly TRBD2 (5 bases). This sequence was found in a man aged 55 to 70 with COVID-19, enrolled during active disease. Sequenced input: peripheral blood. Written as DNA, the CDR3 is TGTGCCAGCAGTTACGAGGGTGACACCGGGGAGCTGTTTTTT. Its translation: CASSYEGDTGELFF.